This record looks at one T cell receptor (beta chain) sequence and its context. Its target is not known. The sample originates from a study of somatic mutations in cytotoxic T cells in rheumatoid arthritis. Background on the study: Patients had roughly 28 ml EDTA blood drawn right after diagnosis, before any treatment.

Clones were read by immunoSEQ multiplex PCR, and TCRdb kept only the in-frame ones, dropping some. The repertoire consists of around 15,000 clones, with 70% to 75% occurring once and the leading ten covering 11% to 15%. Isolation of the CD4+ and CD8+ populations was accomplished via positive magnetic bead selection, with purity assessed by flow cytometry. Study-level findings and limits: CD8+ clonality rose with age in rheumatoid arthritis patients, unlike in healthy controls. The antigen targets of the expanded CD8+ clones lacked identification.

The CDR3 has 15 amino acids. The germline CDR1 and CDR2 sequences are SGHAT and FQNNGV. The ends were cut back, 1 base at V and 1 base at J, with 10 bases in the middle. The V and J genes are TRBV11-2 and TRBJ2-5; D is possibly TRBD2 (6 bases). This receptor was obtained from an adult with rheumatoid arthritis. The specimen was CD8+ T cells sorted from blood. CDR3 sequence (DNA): TGTGCCAGCAGCTTAGTGCGGGGCCCCCAAGAGACCCAGTACTTC. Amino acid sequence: CASSLVRGPQETQYF.